This T cell receptor beta chain is from a study of T-cell memory formation after mild COVID-19. Trimming cost V 5 bases and J 10 bases, with 18 bases left between them. The germline CDR1 and CDR2 sequences are MGHRA and YSYEKL. The CDR3 has 15 residues. TCRdb passed the 5' RACE reads through MiXCR, listing each CDR3 protein once. Here the sample spans 550,000 to 600,000 distinct CDR3 sequences, around 16% being singletons. The chain has TRBV4-1 and TRBJ1-6; no clear D. The sequence derives from an adult woman who had mild COVID-19 (a few samples of this study predate the infection). Cell type and time point are not known. Sequencing used PBMCs or a T cell subset sorted from them (not recorded which). The CDR3 here is CASSSTEGLSSPLHF. The CDR3 DNA reads as TGCGCCAGCAGCTCAACAGAGGGTTTGTCATCACCCCTCCACTTT.